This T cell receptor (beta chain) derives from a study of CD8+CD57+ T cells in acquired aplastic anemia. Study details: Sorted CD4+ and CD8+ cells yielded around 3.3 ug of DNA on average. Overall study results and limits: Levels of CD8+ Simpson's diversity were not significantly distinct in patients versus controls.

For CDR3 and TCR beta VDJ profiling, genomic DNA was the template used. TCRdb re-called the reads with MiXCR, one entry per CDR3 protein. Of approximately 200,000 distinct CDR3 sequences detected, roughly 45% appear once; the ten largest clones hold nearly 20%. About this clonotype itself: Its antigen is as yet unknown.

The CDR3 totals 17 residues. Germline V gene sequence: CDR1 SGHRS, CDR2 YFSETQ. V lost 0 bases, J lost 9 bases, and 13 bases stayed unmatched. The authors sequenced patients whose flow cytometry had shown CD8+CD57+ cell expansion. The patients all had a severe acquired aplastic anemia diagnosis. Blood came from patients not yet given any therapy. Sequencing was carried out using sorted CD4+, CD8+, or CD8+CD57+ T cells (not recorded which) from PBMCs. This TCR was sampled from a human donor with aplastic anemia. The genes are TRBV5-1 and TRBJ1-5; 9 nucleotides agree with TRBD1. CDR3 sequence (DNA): TGCGCCAGCAGCTTGGCCTCCTTAACGACAGGGGGGGCGCCCCAGCATTTT. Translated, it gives CASSLASLTTGGAPQHF.